The 3 T cell receptor beta chains reported below all come from one sample, sequenced in a study of shared clonotypes between healthy human individuals. Sequenced by immunoSEQ multiplex PCR; TCRdb stores in-frame clones only, minus some. The sample lists some 2 million clones, 95% occurring once. Sequencing was done on a sample of naive CD4+ T cells sorted from blood. Subset noted: CD45RA+ positively selected. The origin of the receptors is a man aged 18 to 30 in good health.

The rearrangement joins TRBV11-2 to TRBJ2-1, with TRBD2 matching 10 bases. This CDR3 spans 13 amino acids. Germline V gene data show CDR1 as SGHAT and CDR2 as FQNNGV. V lost 5 bases, J lost 7 bases, and 2 bases stayed unmatched. Here the CDR3 reads CASSPGLANEQFF. For the CDR3, the DNA is TGTGCCAGCAGCCCGGGACTAGCGAATGAGCAGTTCTTC.

The rearrangement uses TRBV7-2 and TRBJ2-3; D might be TRBD2 (6 bases). The germline V and J ends were trimmed by 5 bases and 2 bases, with 17 bases remaining between them. The CDR3 has 16 residues. CDR1 is SGHTA and CDR2 is FQGNSA in the germline V gene. The CDR3 region has the DNA TGTGCCAGCAGCCCCCCGGGACTCCAAATCACAGATACGCAGTATTTT. Amino acid sequence: CASSPPGLQITDTQYF.

V and J are TRBV30 and TRBJ1-1; D is unresolved. The CDR3 extends over 13 amino acids. Trimming took off 2 bases at V and 5 bases at J, with 12 bases between the two ends. Germline values: CDR1 GTSNPN, CDR2 SVGIG (reference sequence). The CDR3 DNA reads as TGTGCCTGGAGTAGAGGGATTAAGACTGAAGCTTTCTTT. This gives the protein CAWSRGIKTEAFF.